A single TCR beta chain is shown here with its context. One end of the junction varies from germline; a read error may be responsible. From germline, CDR1 is SGHTA and CDR2 FQGNSA. This CDR3 has 11 amino acids. This specimen comes from a study of CD8+ T cells in alopecia areata. Following extraction, RNA underwent reverse transcription to cDNA, which served as the sequencing template. TCRdb's copy holds only in-frame clones and misses some; the assay was immunoSEQ multiplex PCR. Counted here are some 110,000 clones, 55% to 70% occurring once; the ten biggest clones make up roughly 2.8%. The receptor was derived from a human donor in good health. The genes are TRBV7-2 and TRBJ1-2; 10 bases are a match to TRBD1. The sample was CD4+ T cells sorted from blood. CDR3 residues: CASRRDRGVRF. DNA for the CDR3: TGTGCCAGCAGACGGGACAGGGGCGTTCGATTC.